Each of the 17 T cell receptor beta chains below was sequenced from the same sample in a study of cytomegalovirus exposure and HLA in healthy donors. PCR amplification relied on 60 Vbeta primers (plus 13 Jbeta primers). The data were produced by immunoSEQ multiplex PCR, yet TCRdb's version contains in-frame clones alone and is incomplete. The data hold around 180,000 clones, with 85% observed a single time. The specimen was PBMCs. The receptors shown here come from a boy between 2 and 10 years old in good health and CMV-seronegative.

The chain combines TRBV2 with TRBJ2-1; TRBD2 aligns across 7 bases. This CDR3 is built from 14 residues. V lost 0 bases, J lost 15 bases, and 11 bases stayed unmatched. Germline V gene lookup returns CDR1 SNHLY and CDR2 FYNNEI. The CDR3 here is CASSEALRGGEGFF. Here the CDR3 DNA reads TGTGCCAGCAGTGAAGCGCTTCGAGGCGGGGAGGGGTTCTTC.

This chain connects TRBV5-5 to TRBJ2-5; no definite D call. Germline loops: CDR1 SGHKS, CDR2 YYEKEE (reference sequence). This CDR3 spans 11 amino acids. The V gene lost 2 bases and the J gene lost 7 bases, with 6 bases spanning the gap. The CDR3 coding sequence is TGTGCCAGCAGCTTACGAGGGACCCAGTACTTC. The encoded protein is CASSLRGTQYF.

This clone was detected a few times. DNA of the CDR3: TGCGCCAGCAGCCAAGACAGGGGGCGAGAAAAACTGTTTTTT. It is translated as CASSQDRGREKLFF. The V and J genes are TRBV4-1 and TRBJ1-4, with 8 nucleotides matching TRBD1. Germline lookup yields CDR1 MGHRA and CDR2 YSYEKL. V lost 0 bases to trimming and J lost 8 bases; unmatched junction nucleotides: 2. This CDR3 spans 14 amino acids.

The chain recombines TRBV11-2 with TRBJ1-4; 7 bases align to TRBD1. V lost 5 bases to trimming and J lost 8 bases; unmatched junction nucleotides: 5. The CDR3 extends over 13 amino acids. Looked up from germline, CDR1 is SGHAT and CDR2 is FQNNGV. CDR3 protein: CASSPGTAEKLFF. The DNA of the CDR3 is TGTGCCAGCAGCCCCGGGACAGCGGAAAAACTGTTTTTT.

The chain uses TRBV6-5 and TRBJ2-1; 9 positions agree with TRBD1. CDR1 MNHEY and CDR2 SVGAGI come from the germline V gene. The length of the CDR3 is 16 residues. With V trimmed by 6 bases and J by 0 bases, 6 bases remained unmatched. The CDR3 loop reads CASSYMTGGSYNEQFF. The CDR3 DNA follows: TGTGCCAGCAGCTACATGACAGGGGGCTCCTACAATGAGCAGTTCTTC.

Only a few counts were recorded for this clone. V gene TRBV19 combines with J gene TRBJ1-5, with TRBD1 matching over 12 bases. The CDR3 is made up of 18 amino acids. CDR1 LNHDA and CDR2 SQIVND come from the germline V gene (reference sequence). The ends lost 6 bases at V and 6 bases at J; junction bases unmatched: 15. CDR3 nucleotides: TGTGCCAGTAGCCCGCTCGGGGGACAGGGGGCGAGGAGTCAGCCCCAGCATTTT. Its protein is CASSPLGGQGARSQPQHF.

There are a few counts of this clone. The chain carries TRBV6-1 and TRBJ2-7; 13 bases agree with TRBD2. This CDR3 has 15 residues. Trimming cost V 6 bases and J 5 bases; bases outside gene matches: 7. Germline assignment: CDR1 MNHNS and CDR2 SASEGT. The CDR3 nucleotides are TGTGCCAGCAGGGAACTAGCGGGAGGGCCAGACGAGCAGTACTTC. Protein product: CASRELAGGPDEQYF.

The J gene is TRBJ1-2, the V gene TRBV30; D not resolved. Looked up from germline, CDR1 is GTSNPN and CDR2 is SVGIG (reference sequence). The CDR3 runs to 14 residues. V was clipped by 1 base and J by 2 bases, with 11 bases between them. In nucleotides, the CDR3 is TGTGCCTGGAGTGGGGAGACAACAAACTATGGCTACACCTTC. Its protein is CAWSGETTNYGYTF. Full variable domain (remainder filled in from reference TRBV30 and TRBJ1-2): SQTIHQWPATLVQPVGSPLSLECTVEGTSNPNLYWYRQAAGRGLQLLFYSVGIGQISSEVPQNLSASRPQDRQFILSSKKLLLSDSGFYLCAWSGETTNYGYTFGSGTRLTVV.

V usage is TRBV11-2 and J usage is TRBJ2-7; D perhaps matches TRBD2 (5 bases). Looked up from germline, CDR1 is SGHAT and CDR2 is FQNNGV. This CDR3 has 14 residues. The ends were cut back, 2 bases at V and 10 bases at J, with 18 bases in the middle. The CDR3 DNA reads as TGTGCCAGCAGCTTATCCGGGGTCTCTTCCCCCCAGTACGTC. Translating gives CASSLSGVSSPQYV.

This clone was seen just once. CDR3 amino acids: CASADTGINEKLFF. The CDR3 coding sequence is TGTGCCAGTGCCGACACAGGTATTAATGAAAAACTGTTTTTT. The chain recombines TRBV2 with TRBJ1-4; D possibly corresponds to TRBD1 (5 bases). Germline V lookup: CDR1 SNHLY, CDR2 FYNNEI. The CDR3 covers 14 residues. With 9 bases removed from V and 4 bases from J, the gap between germline ends came to 15 bases.

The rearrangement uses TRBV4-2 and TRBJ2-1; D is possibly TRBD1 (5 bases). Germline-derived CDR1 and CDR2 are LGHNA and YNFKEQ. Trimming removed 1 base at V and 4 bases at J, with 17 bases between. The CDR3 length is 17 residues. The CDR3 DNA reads TGTGCCAGCAGCCAAGTCCGTGTGACAGCTCAATACAATGAGCAGTTCTTC. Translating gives CASSQVRVTAQYNEQFF.

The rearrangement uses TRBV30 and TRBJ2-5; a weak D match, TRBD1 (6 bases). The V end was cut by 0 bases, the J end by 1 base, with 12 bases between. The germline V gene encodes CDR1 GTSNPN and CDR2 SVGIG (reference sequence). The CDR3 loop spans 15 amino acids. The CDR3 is CAWSVSKQGQETQYF. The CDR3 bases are TGTGCCTGGAGTGTATCTAAACAGGGCCAAGAGACCCAGTACTTC.

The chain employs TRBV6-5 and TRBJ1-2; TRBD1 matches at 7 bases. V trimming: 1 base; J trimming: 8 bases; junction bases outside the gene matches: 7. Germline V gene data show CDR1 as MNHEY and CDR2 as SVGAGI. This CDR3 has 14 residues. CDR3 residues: CASSYFRQDRGYTF. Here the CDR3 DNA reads TGTGCCAGCAGTTACTTCCGACAGGACAGGGGCTACACCTTC.

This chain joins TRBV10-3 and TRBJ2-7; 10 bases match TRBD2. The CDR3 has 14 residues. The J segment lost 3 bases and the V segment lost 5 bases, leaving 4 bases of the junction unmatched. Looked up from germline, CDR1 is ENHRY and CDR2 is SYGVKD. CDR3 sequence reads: CAISTGTSDYEQYF. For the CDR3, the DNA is TGTGCCATCAGTACCGGGACTAGCGACTACGAGCAGTACTTC.

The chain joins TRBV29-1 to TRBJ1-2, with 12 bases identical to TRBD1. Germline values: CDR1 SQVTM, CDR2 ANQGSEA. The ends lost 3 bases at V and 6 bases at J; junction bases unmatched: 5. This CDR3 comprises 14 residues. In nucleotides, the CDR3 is TGCAGCGTTGACACGGGACAGGGGGCGAATGGCTACACCTTC. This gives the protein CSVDTGQGANGYTF.

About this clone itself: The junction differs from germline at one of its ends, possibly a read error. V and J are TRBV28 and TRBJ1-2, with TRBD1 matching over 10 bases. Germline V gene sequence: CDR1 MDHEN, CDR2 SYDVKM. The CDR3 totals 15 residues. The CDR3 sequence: CASSPDRGLSYGCTF. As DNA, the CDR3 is TGTGCCAGCAGTCCCGACAGGGGGCTTTCCTATGGCTGCACCTTC.

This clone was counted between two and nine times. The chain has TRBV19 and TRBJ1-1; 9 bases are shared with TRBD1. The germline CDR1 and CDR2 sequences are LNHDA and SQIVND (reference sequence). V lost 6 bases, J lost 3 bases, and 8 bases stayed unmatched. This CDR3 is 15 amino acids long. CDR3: CASRRDRDLDTEAFF. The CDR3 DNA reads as TGTGCCAGTAGACGGGACAGGGATTTGGACACTGAAGCTTTCTTT.